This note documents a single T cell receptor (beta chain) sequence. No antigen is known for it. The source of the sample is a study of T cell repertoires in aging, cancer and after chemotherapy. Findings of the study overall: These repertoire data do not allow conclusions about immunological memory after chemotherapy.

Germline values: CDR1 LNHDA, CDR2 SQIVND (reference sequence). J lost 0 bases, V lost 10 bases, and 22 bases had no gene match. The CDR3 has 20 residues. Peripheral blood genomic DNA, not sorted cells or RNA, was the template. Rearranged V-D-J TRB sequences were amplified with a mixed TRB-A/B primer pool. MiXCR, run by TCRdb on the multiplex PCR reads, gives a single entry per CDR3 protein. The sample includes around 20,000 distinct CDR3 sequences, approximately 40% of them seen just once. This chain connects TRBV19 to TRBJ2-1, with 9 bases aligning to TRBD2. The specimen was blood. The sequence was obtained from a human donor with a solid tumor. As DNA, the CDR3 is TGTGCCAACCCACGGGGGGAAAGTGCGGGGGGGCCCACCTCCTACAATGAGCAGTTCTTC. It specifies CANPRGESAGGPTSYNEQFF.